This entry features one T cell receptor beta chain sequence. Its specificity is unknown. The sample belongs to a study of T cells in Graves' hyperthyroidism and ophthalmopathy. Turning to the study itself: Blood was drawn when the patient was first diagnosed and still untreated.

General study findings and limits: A model using 13 V-J features told ophthalmopathy apart from stable hyperthyroidism. In blood, most of the thyroid clonotypes expanded above 0.001 were also present.

V lost 2 bases and J lost 9, with 11 bases in between. Germline-derived CDR1 and CDR2 are SGHAT and FQNNGV. CDR3 length: 13 amino acids. Template material for amplifying TCR beta CDR3 regions consisted of RNA transcripts. TCR CDR3 underwent first-round RT-PCR with the HTBI primer set. In TCRdb, the multiplex PCR reads were re-called with MiXCR into one record per CDR3 protein. This sample has some 740,000 distinct CDR3 sequences, with about 15% found just once. Diagnostic decisions used clinical symptoms, serum thyroxine and TRAb, thyroid ultrasound and orbital computed tomography. Sequences were obtained from blood. The chain couples TRBV11-2 to TRBJ2-1; D uncertain. This TCR derives from a woman younger than 30 with Graves' hyperthyroidism. For the CDR3, the DNA is TGTGCCAGCAGCTTATCAAGCGTAGGTGAGCAGTTCTTC. Encoded protein: CASSLSSVGEQFF. Filled out from reference TRBV11-2 and TRBJ2-1, the complete variable domain reads EAGVAQSPRYKIIEKRQSVAFWCNPISGHATLYWYQQILGQGPKLLIQFQNNGVVDDSQLPKDRFSAERLKGVDSTLKIQPAKLEDSAVYLCASSLSSVGEQFFGPGTRLTVL.